A selection of T cell receptor beta chains follows, all from one sample in a study of OX40 agonist ivuxolimab in advanced cancers. Only in-frame clones appear in the TCRdb table, and some are missing; sequencing was by immunoSEQ multiplex PCR. The table includes 40,000 to 55,000 clones, approximately 87% detected once. The material was CD4+ or CD8+ T cells sorted from blood, obtained in a trial of the OX40 agonist ivuxolimab. These receptors all come from an adult with an advanced solid tumor such as melanoma, head and neck, liver or kidney cancer. The CDR3 runs from the conserved cysteine through the conserved F or W. A D gene is named only where the DNA matches it firmly.

cdr3_aa: CSVPPGTGRDNEQFF
cdr3_nt: TGCAGCGTTCCCCCCGGGACAGGGCGAGACAATGAGCAGTTCTTC
j_call: TRBJ2-1
d_call: TRBD1
v_call: TRBV29-1

cdr3_aa: CASSRGLDYNEQFF
cdr3_nt: TGTGCCAGCAGCCGGGGACTAGACTACAATGAGCAGTTCTTC
j_call: TRBJ2-1
d_call: TRBD2
v_call: TRBV5-4

cdr3_aa: CASSSSAYEQYF
cdr3_nt: TGTGCCAGCAGCTCTAGCGCCTACGAGCAGTACTTC
j_call: TRBJ2-7
d_call: -
v_call: TRBV7-8

cdr3_aa: CASRRTGGANVLTF
cdr3_nt: TGTGCCAGCAGGCGGACTGGTGGGGCCAACGTCCTGACTTTC
j_call: TRBJ2-6
d_call: -
v_call: TRBV27

cdr3_aa: CASSIRANDEQFF
cdr3_nt: TGCGCCAGCAGCATTAGGGCTAACGATGAGCAGTTCTTC
j_call: TRBJ2-1
d_call: -
v_call: TRBV5-1

cdr3_aa: CASSLVDEQYF
cdr3_nt: TGTGCCAGCAGCTTGGTGGACGAGCAGTACTTC
j_call: TRBJ2-7
d_call: -
v_call: TRBV5-6

cdr3_aa: CASSSWGLTDTQYF
cdr3_nt: TGTGCCAGCAGTTCCTGGGGCCTCACAGATACGCAGTATTTT
j_call: TRBJ2-3
d_call: -
v_call: TRBV6-5

cdr3_aa: CASSPTGVRGQPQHF
cdr3_nt: TGTGCCAGCTCCCCGACAGGGGTACGGGGTCAGCCCCAGCATTTT
j_call: TRBJ1-5
d_call: TRBD1
v_call: TRBV18

cdr3_aa: CASSVRGGRDTQYF
cdr3_nt: TGTGCCAGCAGTGTCCGAGGAGGCAGAGATACGCAGTATTTT
j_call: TRBJ2-3
d_call: -
v_call: TRBV6-9

cdr3_aa: CASSLVERALHEQYF
cdr3_nt: TGCGCCAGCAGCTTAGTCGAAAGGGCCCTCCACGAGCAGTACTTC
j_call: TRBJ2-7
d_call: -
v_call: TRBV5-1

cdr3_aa: CAWGTDLRPQHF
cdr3_nt: TGTGCCTGGGGGACAGATTTACGGCCCCAGCATTTT
j_call: TRBJ1-5
d_call: TRBD1
v_call: TRBV30

cdr3_aa: CAWSGLQGYYGYTF
cdr3_nt: TGTGCCTGGAGTGGCCTACAGGGCTACTATGGCTACACCTTC
j_call: TRBJ1-2
d_call: -
v_call: TRBV30

cdr3_aa: CASSLPGHKNTEAFF
cdr3_nt: TGTGCCAGCAGCTTGCCGGGACATAAGAACACTGAAGCTTTCTTT
j_call: TRBJ1-1
d_call: -
v_call: TRBV5-4